This T cell receptor (beta chain) was profiled in a study of blood T cell repertoires in COVID-19. In the study overall: From the United States, Italy and Spain came samples of acute and convalescent COVID-19. PBMCs, B-cell-depleted T cells, or T cells provided the cDNA or gDNA that made up the material.

TCRdb's table, derived via immunoSEQ multiplex PCR, lists solely in-frame clones and lacks some. Here the sample spans around 200,000 clones, 80% to 90% being singletons. Source material: peripheral blood. The receptor was isolated from a woman under 30 who had recovered from COVID-19.

In nucleotides, the CDR3 is TGTGCCAGCAGCCTGGGGACACCGTCAACTAATGAAAAACTGTTTTTT. Translating gives CASSLGTPSTNEKLFF. The V call is TRBV9, the J call TRBJ1-4, with D perhaps TRBD1 (6 bases). Germline V gene data show CDR1 as SGDLS and CDR2 as YYNGEE. Trimming left V 4 bases short and J 0 bases short, with 13 bases between. The CDR3 consists of 16 residues.